These 21 T cell receptor beta chains came from one sample sequenced in a study of blood T cell repertoires in COVID-19. This table comes from immunoSEQ multiplex PCR, and its TCRdb copy is limited to in-frame clones, with some not included. Of around 180,000 clones listed, 88% are singletons. Sequenced: peripheral blood. The receptors here all came from a human donor in a cohort sampled during active COVID-19.

The V call is TRBV4-3, the J call TRBJ2-1; the D gene is possibly TRBD2 (5 bases). V was cut by 5 bases and J by 1 base, with 15 bases left in between. The CDR3 sequence is 16 residues long. Germline V gives CDR1 LGHNA, CDR2 YSLEER. The CDR3 loop is CASSSQLDRSYNEQFF. The CDR3 DNA follows: TGCGCCAGCAGCTCCCAACTAGATCGGTCCTACAATGAGCAGTTCTTC.

This chain connects TRBV5-1 to TRBJ2-1, with 8 bases identical to TRBD1. Germline-derived CDR1 and CDR2 are SGHRS and YFSETQ. Trimming cost V 1 base and J 8 bases; bases outside gene matches: 5. The CDR3 is 14 residues long. The CDR3 sequence is CASSLNTQGDEQFF. CDR3 coding DNA: TGCGCCAGCAGCTTGAATACACAGGGGGATGAGCAGTTCTTC.

This rearrangement joins TRBV19 to TRBJ1-6; the D gene is possibly TRBD1 (6 bases). The length of the CDR3 is 16 residues. Germline CDR1 reads LNHDA; CDR2 reads SQIVND (reference sequence). The V end was cut by 3 bases, the J end by 6 bases, with 15 bases between. The CDR3 DNA sequence: TGTGCCAGTAGTATCCCCAGTCAGGGGATTAATTCACCCCTCCACTTT. The encoded protein is CASSIPSQGINSPLHF.

The chain carries TRBV30 and TRBJ2-5; perhaps TRBD1 as D (6 bases). Germline-derived CDR1 and CDR2 are GTSNPN and SVGIG (reference sequence). CDR3 length: 13 amino acids. Trimming took 0 bases from V and 2 from J, leaving 7 bases between them. The DNA of the CDR3 is TGTGCCTGGAGTGTAGGGGGACAAGAGACCCAGTACTTC. Residues: CAWSVGGQETQYF. Together with reference TRBV30 and TRBJ2-5, the CDR3 gives the full variable domain: SQTIHQWPATLVQPVGSPLSLECTVEGTSNPNLYWYRQAAGRGLQLLFYSVGIGQISSEVPQNLSASRPQDRQFILSSKKLLLSDSGFYLCAWSVGGQETQYFGPGTRLLVL.

This sequence joins TRBV14 and TRBJ2-1, with 15 bases fitting TRBD2. The CDR3 has 16 residues. Germline V CDR1 and CDR2: SGHDN, FVKESK. With 4 bases clipped from V and 7 bases from J, the junction kept 5 bases outside the gene matches. This CDR3 reads CASSPGLAGGINEQFF. The DNA of the CDR3 is TGTGCCAGCAGCCCGGGACTAGCGGGAGGTATAAATGAGCAGTTCTTC. Full variable domain (missing parts from reference TRBV14 and TRBJ2-1): EAGVTQFPSHSVIEKGQTVTLRCDPISGHDNLYWYRRVMGKEIKFLLHFVKESKQDESGMPNNRFLAERTGGTYSTLKVQPAELEDSGVYFCASSPGLAGGINEQFFGPGTRLTVL.

The CDR3 sequence is CASSLGSSGGTDTQYF. DNA of the CDR3: TGCGCCAGCAGCTTGGGGTCTAGCGGGGGCACAGATACGCAGTATTTT. The chain recombines TRBV5-1 with TRBJ2-3, with 9 bases that match TRBD2. Germline V gives CDR1 SGHRS, CDR2 YFSETQ. After removal of 0 bases from V and 1 base from J, the junction contained 3 bases not matched to a gene. The CDR3 is 16 residues long.

This clone was recorded only once. The rearrangement joins TRBV18 to TRBJ2-3, with 14 bases matching TRBD2. V shed 3 bases and J 8 bases; nucleotides not matched to a gene: 7. CDR3 size: 16 residues. Germline values: CDR1 KGHSH, CDR2 LQKENI. This chain's CDR3 is CASSPGLAGAGTTQYF. The CDR3 DNA reads TGTGCCAGCTCACCGGGACTAGCGGGAGCTGGGACTACGCAGTATTTT. Using reference TRBV18 and TRBJ2-3 for the parts outside the CDR3, the full variable domain is NAGVMQNPRHLVRRRGQEARLRCSPMKGHSHVYWYRQLPEEGLKFMVYLQKENIIDESGMPKERFSAEFPKEGPSILRIQQVVRGDSAAYFCASSPGLAGAGTTQYFGPGTRLTVL.

This chain connects TRBV11-2 to TRBJ2-7, with D possibly matching TRBD1 (5 bases). Germline V lookup: CDR1 SGHAT, CDR2 FQNNGV. Trimming removed 6 bases from V and 5 bases from J, with 11 bases in between. This CDR3 region has 12 residues. The CDR3 nucleotides are TGTGCCAGCAGTCAGGGTCTCAACGAGCAGTACTTC. Amino acids: CASSQGLNEQYF. Based on the CDR3 plus reference TRBV11-2 and TRBJ2-7, the full variable domain is EAGVAQSPRYKIIEKRQSVAFWCNPISGHATLYWYQQILGQGPKLLIQFQNNGVVDDSQLPKDRFSAERLKGVDSTLKIQPAKLEDSAVYLCASSQGLNEQYFGPGTRLTVT.

The rearrangement joins TRBV7-8 to TRBJ1-1, with TRBD1 as a possible D gene (6 bases). CDR1 and CDR2 (germline): SGHVS, FQNEAQ. This CDR3 comprises 13 residues. The V end lost 5 bases, the J end lost 1 base, and 8 bases lay between the germline ends. Here the CDR3 reads CASSRTANTEAFF. CDR3 sequence (DNA): TGTGCCAGCAGCCGGACAGCGAACACTGAAGCTTTCTTT.

The chain couples TRBV5-1 to TRBJ2-7; 7 bases match TRBD1. This CDR3 comprises 15 residues. Per germline, CDR1 SGHRS and CDR2 YFSETQ. After removal of 2 bases from V and 1 base from J, the junction contained 6 bases not matched to a gene. The CDR3 here is CASSFTTGSSYEQYF. In DNA, the CDR3 is TGCGCCAGCAGCTTTACGACAGGGTCGTCCTACGAGCAGTACTTC.

The chain couples TRBV15 to TRBJ2-3, with a weak D call TRBD1 (5 bases). V shed 0 bases and J shed 5 bases, with 18 bases lying between them. The CDR3 spans 17 residues. Germline V CDR1 and CDR2: LNHNV, YYDKDF (reference sequence). The CDR3 coding sequence is TGTGCCACCAGCAGAGATCGCACCCAGGGATTTCTAGATACGCAGTATTTT. Translation: CATSRDRTQGFLDTQYF.

This chain links TRBV7-9 with TRBJ1-4, with D possibly TRBD1 on 6 matching bases. Germline lookup yields CDR1 SEHNR and CDR2 FQNEAQ (reference sequence). The V and J ends lost 5 bases and 0 bases respectively, with 7 bases between them. The CDR3 loop spans 14 amino acids. The CDR3 DNA reads as TGTGCCAGCAGCAGACAGGCAACTAATGAAAAACTGTTTTTT. Translating gives CASSRQATNEKLFF.

V is TRBV18 and J is TRBJ2-1; a weak D match, TRBD1 (7 bases). Germline CDR1 is KGHSH and CDR2 is LQKENI. V shed 5 bases and J shed 3 bases, with 11 bases lying between them. The CDR3 extends over 14 amino acids. The chain's CDR3 is CASSRQGGYNEQFF. The CDR3 DNA sequence: TGTGCCAGCTCAAGACAGGGAGGCTACAATGAGCAGTTCTTC. Full variable domain (outside the CDR3, taken from reference TRBV18 and TRBJ2-1): NAGVMQNPRHLVRRRGQEARLRCSPMKGHSHVYWYRQLPEEGLKFMVYLQKENIIDESGMPKERFSAEFPKEGPSILRIQQVVRGDSAAYFCASSRQGGYNEQFFGPGTRLTVL.

This chain connects TRBV13 to TRBJ2-7; TRBD1 aligns across 9 bases. V trimming: 4 bases; J trimming: 2 bases; junction bases outside the gene matches: 3. The CDR3 has 14 amino acids. CDR1 is PRHDT, CDR2 FYEKMQ, per germline (reference sequence). As DNA, the CDR3 is TGTGCCAGCAGCTCCGGGACAGGGCCCTACGAGCAGTACTTC. It encodes CASSSGTGPYEQYF.

On this clone: Mismatch with germline at one junction end may stem from a read error. The chain carries TRBV7-9 and TRBJ2-3, with D possibly TRBD2 on 6 matching bases. The CDR3 spans 15 residues. Germline CDR1 SEHNR, CDR2 FQNEAQ (reference sequence). The CDR3 sequence is CASSLASGNTDTQYF. Written as DNA, the CDR3 is TGTGCCAGCAGCCTAGCGAGCGGCAATACAGATACGCAGTATTTT.

CDR3 region: CASSLPGNTEAFF. The CDR3 bases are TGTGCCAGCAGCTTACCCGGGAACACTGAAGCTTTCTTT. The chain has TRBV7-8 and TRBJ1-1, with D hard to call. CDR1 and CDR2 (germline): SGHVS, FQNEAQ. The ends were cut back, 2 bases at V and 1 base at J, with 5 bases in the middle. The CDR3 sequence is 13 residues long.

The chain joins TRBV9 to TRBJ2-5; TRBD1 agrees at 8 bases. V shed 6 bases and J 4 bases; nucleotides not matched to a gene: 8. The germline V gene has CDR1 SGDLS and CDR2 YYNGEE. The CDR3 covers 14 residues. The CDR3 here is CASTATGGLETQYF. DNA for the CDR3: TGTGCCAGCACCGCCACAGGGGGTTTAGAGACCCAGTACTTC.

The rearrangement links TRBV4-1 to TRBJ2-4; 7 nucleotides align to TRBD2. Trimming took 1 base from V and 8 from J; bases not matched to a gene: 2. This CDR3 has 13 amino acids. Germline CDR1 and CDR2: MGHRA and YSYEKL. The CDR3 here is CASSQGGGHIQYF. The CDR3 nucleotides are TGCGCCAGCAGCCAAGGGGGGGGACACATTCAGTACTTC.

The genes are TRBV7-9 and TRBJ2-5, with D tentatively TRBD2 (5 bases). There are 15 residues in the CDR3. CDR1 is SEHNR and CDR2 is FQNEAQ in the germline V gene (reference sequence). V was shortened by 1 base and J by 4 bases, with 13 bases between the two germline ends. CDR3 sequence reads: CASSLGPSPGETQYF. CDR3 nucleotides: TGTGCCAGCAGCTTAGGACCTAGCCCTGGAGAGACCCAGTACTTC.

The chain has TRBV5-1 and TRBJ1-5; 9 bases fit TRBD1. The length of the CDR3 is 14 residues. Trimming at V came to 0 bases and at J to 5 bases, leaving 0 bases not matched to a gene. Germline CDR1 and CDR2: SGHRS and YFSETQ. The DNA of the CDR3 is TGCGCCAGCAGCTTGGGGGACAGGGATCAGCCCCAGCATTTT. Amino acids: CASSLGDRDQPQHF.

V and J are TRBV10-3 and TRBJ1-2; D perhaps matches TRBD1 (5 bases). The CDR3 sequence is 13 residues long. Trimming cost V 6 bases and J 5 bases, with 13 bases left between them. Germline-derived CDR1 and CDR2 are ENHRY and SYGVKD. CDR3 sequence reads: CAISPDSTYGYTF. The CDR3 DNA sequence: TGTGCCATCAGCCCAGACAGTACTTATGGCTACACCTTC.